A single sample gave rise to the 25 T cell receptor beta chains below, sequenced in a study of blood T cell repertoires in COVID-19. Sequenced by immunoSEQ multiplex PCR; TCRdb stores in-frame clones only, minus some. The sample comprises about 140,000 clones, approximately 91% of which are singletons, and around 1.9% rests with the top ten. Sequencing input: peripheral blood. These receptors were collected from a man between 65 and 85 years old with acute or convalescent COVID-19.

The chain joins TRBV12-3 or TRBV12-4 to TRBJ2-5; 7 positions agree with TRBD1. V gave up 1 base and J gave up 13 bases; unmatched junction bases: 6. CDR3 length: 12 amino acids. DNA for the CDR3: TGTGCCAGCAGTTTAGGAAGGACAGGAAGGTACTTC. It yields the protein CASSLGRTGRYF.

The chain employs TRBV5-1 and TRBJ2-1, with 11 bases lining up with TRBD2. V was clipped by 3 bases and J by 5 bases; unmatched bases: 7. The CDR3 contains 16 residues. Germline V gives CDR1 SGHRS, CDR2 YFSETQ. The CDR3 coding sequence is TGCGCCAGCAGCTCATCTAGCGGGGGGTCCGACAATGAGCAGTTCTTC. The encoded protein is CASSSSSGGSDNEQFF.

The rearrangement uses TRBV2 and TRBJ2-3; a weak D match, TRBD2 (7 bases). The CDR3 length is 16 residues. In germline, CDR1 is SNHLY, CDR2 FYNNEI. The ends were cut back, 8 bases at V and 2 bases at J, with 20 bases in the middle. DNA for the CDR3: TGTGCCAGCTCTCGAGAGAGGGGGGGCCACACAGATACGCAGTATTTT. Its protein product is CASSRERGGHTDTQYF.

This clone was counted only a few times. This sequence joins TRBV5-1 and TRBJ1-4; D uncertain. Germline-derived CDR1 and CDR2 are SGHRS and YFSETQ. V was cut by 2 bases and J by 8 bases, with 13 bases left in between. This CDR3 comprises 14 residues. DNA of the CDR3: TGCGCCAGCAGCTTTAGTCCGGGAGTCGAAAAACTGTTTTTT. As protein: CASSFSPGVEKLFF. Full variable domain (remainder filled in from reference TRBV5-1 and TRBJ1-4): KAGVTQTPRYLIKTRGQQVTLSCSPISGHRSVSWYQQTPGQGLQFLFEYFSETQRNKGNFPGRFSGRQFSNSRSEMNVSTLELGDSALYLCASSFSPGVEKLFFGSGTQLSVL.

The J gene is TRBJ2-1, the V gene TRBV28, with 9 bases matching TRBD1. The germline gives CDR1 MDHEN, CDR2 SYDVKM. V lost 6 bases, J lost 2 bases, and 8 bases stayed unmatched. The CDR3 length is 16 residues. The CDR3: CASSRGGTGPYNEQFF. The CDR3 DNA reads as TGTGCCAGCAGCCGGGGCGGGACAGGGCCCTACAATGAGCAGTTCTTC.

This clone was counted between two and nine times. The chain links TRBV10-1 to TRBJ1-2; D unresolved. Trimming took 4 bases from V and 1 from J, leaving 7 bases between them. The CDR3 runs 13 residues. Germline loops: CDR1 WNHNN, CDR2 SYGVQD (reference sequence). Written as DNA, the CDR3 is TGCGCCAGCAGTGTGTCTTATAACTATGGCTACACCTTC. Protein sequence: CASSVSYNYGYTF.

This rearrangement joins TRBV19 to TRBJ2-2, with D perhaps matching TRBD2 (7 bases). V lost 6 bases to trimming and J lost 2 bases, with 16 bases between them. From germline, CDR1 is LNHDA and CDR2 SQIVND (reference sequence). This CDR3 is 16 amino acids long. CDR3 DNA: TGTGCCAGTAGAACCCCCGCGGGGGCTAACACCGGGGAGCTGTTTTTT. Translation: CASRTPAGANTGELFF.

V gene TRBV14 combines with J gene TRBJ2-1; D might be TRBD2 (6 bases). V dropped 3 bases and J dropped 6 bases, with 9 bases sitting between them. The CDR3 consists of 13 residues. In germline, CDR1 is SGHDN, CDR2 FVKESK. CDR3 nucleotides: TGTGCCAGCAGCCAGGGACTGGGCAATGAGCAGTTCTTC. This codes for CASSQGLGNEQFF. The full variable domain, its missing parts supplied by reference TRBV14 and TRBJ2-1, is EAGVTQFPSHSVIEKGQTVTLRCDPISGHDNLYWYRRVMGKEIKFLLHFVKESKQDESGMPNNRFLAERTGGTYSTLKVQPAELEDSGVYFCASSQGLGNEQFFGPGTRLTVL.

The CDR3 DNA reads as TGTGCCACCAGTGAACCTCCGGGACAGCAATACAATGAGCAGTTCTTC. This gives the protein CATSEPPGQQYNEQFF. This chain joins TRBV24-1 and TRBJ2-1; 7 nucleotides align to TRBD1. V lost 4 bases and J lost 4; bases outside the gene matches: 9. Per germline, CDR1 KGHDR and CDR2 SFDVKD. The CDR3 loop spans 16 amino acids.

The chain joins TRBV19 to TRBJ2-5; 11 bases match TRBD1. Germline V gene sequence: CDR1 LNHDA, CDR2 SQIVND (reference sequence). Losses at the gene ends were 9 bases for V and 3 bases for J; bases not matched to a gene: 6. The CDR3 is 14 residues long. CDR3 residues: CASGTGQGEETQYF. The CDR3, as DNA: TGTGCCAGCGGGACGGGACAGGGGGAAGAGACCCAGTACTTC. Looking up the rest from reference TRBV19 and TRBJ2-5 gives the full variable domain: DGGITQSPKYLFRKEGQNVTLSCEQNLNHDAMYWYRQDPGQGLRLIYYSQIVNDFQKGDIAEGYSVSREKKESFPLTVTSAQKNPTAFYLCASGTGQGEETQYFGPGTRLLVL.

The CDR3 DNA reads TGTGCCAGCAGCCCGAGCGGGGTAACGAACACCGGGGAGCTGTTTTTT. It encodes CASSPSGVTNTGELFF. The chain employs TRBV7-9 and TRBJ2-2; 7 bases fit TRBD2. The CDR3 consists of 16 residues. The V segment lost 5 bases and the J segment 0 bases; nucleotides outside the gene matches: 6. Per the germline V gene, CDR1 is SEHNR and CDR2 is FQNEAQ (reference sequence).

The rearrangement links TRBV7-8 to TRBJ1-3; perhaps TRBD1 as D (5 bases). The germline gives CDR1 SGHVS, CDR2 FQNEAQ. The V end lost 1 base, the J end lost 2 bases, and 12 bases lay between the germline ends. The CDR3 contains 16 residues. The CDR3 nucleotides read TGTGCCAGCAGCTTAGAGGGACTGACAGCTGGAAACACCATATATTTT. Protein sequence: CASSLEGLTAGNTIYF.

This chain joins TRBV28 and TRBJ2-4; D not certain. The CDR3 contains 13 residues. Germline lookup yields CDR1 MDHEN and CDR2 SYDVKM. V lost 8 bases and J 0 bases, leaving 8 bases between the germline ends. DNA of the CDR3: TGTGCCAGCGAGGATTTAGCCAAAAACATTCAGTACTTC. Its protein product is CASEDLAKNIQYF.

This clone was seen once. The V gene is TRBV5-1, the J gene TRBJ1-3; no definite D call. Germline V gene data show CDR1 as SGHRS and CDR2 as YFSETQ. The CDR3 contains 16 residues. V gave up 0 bases and J gave up 0 bases, with 10 bases separating them. The CDR3 DNA sequence: TGCGCCAGCAGCTTGGGCGAGACACGCTCTGGAAACACCATATATTTT. The encoded protein is CASSLGETRSGNTIYF.

This chain links TRBV5-1 with TRBJ1-6; 9 bases agree with TRBD1. Germline lookup yields CDR1 SGHRS and CDR2 YFSETQ. The V and J ends lost 3 bases and 10 bases, in that order; junction bases with no gene match: 11. The CDR3 loop spans 16 amino acids. This CDR3 reads CASSSRGGQGKSPLHF. The CDR3 DNA reads TGCGCCAGCAGCTCGAGGGGGGGACAGGGTAAATCACCCCTCCACTTT.

The genes are TRBV9 and TRBJ2-5; 7 positions match TRBD2. The junction had 6 bases not matched to a gene; V was cut back by 3 bases and J by 1 base. The CDR3 runs 15 residues. Germline CDR1 reads SGDLS; CDR2 reads YYNGEE. This CDR3 is CASSGGGLGQETQYF. The CDR3 DNA reads as TGTGCCAGCAGCGGGGGAGGGTTGGGCCAAGAGACCCAGTACTTC. The variable domain in full, completed from reference TRBV9 and TRBJ2-5, reads DSGVTQTPKHLITATGQRVTLRCSPRSGDLSVYWYQQSLDQGLQFLIQYYNGEERAKGNILERFSAQQFPDLHSELNLSSLELGDSALYFCASSGGGLGQETQYFGPGTRLLVL.

The V call is TRBV2, the J call TRBJ2-3, with 8 bases lining up with TRBD2. Per germline, CDR1 SNHLY and CDR2 FYNNEI. Trimming at V came to 8 bases and at J to 1 base, leaving 8 bases not matched to a gene. CDR3 length: 15 amino acids. In DNA, the CDR3 is TGTGCCAGCGGGGGAGCGGGAGAGGGCACAGATACGCAGTATTTT. Its protein is CASGGAGEGTDTQYF.

The rearrangement links TRBV7-9 to TRBJ2-5; TRBD2 is a possible D gene (5 bases). The CDR3 is 15 residues long. The germline V gene encodes CDR1 SEHNR and CDR2 FQNEAQ (reference sequence). With 1 base removed from V and 4 bases from J, the gap between germline ends came to 13 bases. CDR3 residues: CASSLEGLLAETQYF. CDR3 in DNA: TGTGCCAGCAGCTTAGAGGGTTTGCTAGCAGAGACCCAGTACTTC.

This sequence joins TRBV5-1 and TRBJ1-2; the D is unclear. Trimming left V 0 bases short and J 4 bases short, with 4 bases between. Germline-derived CDR1 and CDR2 are SGHRS and YFSETQ. CDR3 length: 12 residues. CDR3 sequence: CASSLGSYGYTF. The CDR3 DNA is TGCGCCAGCAGCTTGGGTAGCTATGGCTACACCTTC.

V gene TRBV7-6 combines with J gene TRBJ1-2, with 7 bases that match TRBD1. Germline CDR1 SGHVS, CDR2 FNYEAQ. The CDR3 covers 15 residues. After removal of 5 bases from V and 5 bases from J, the junction contained 11 bases not matched to a gene. CDR3 sequence reads: CASSARDSRMYGYTF. CDR3 DNA sequence: TGTGCCAGCAGCGCTCGGGACAGCCGGATGTATGGCTACACCTTC.

A remark on this clone: This sample includes further DNA sequences coding for the same CDR3. The rearrangement links TRBV5-6 to TRBJ1-1; D uncertain. Germline V gene sequence: CDR1 SGHDT, CDR2 YYEEEE. The V gene lost 1 base and the J gene lost 1 base, with 8 bases spanning the gap. The CDR3 consists of 14 residues. Written as DNA, the CDR3 is TGTGCCAGCAGCTTGTTGGCAGGGAACACTGAAGCTTTCTTT. This encodes CASSLLAGNTEAFF.

J is TRBJ1-1 and V is TRBV6-5, with D uncertain. Per the germline V gene, CDR1 is MNHEY and CDR2 is SVGAGI. There are 15 residues in the CDR3. The V gene lost 0 bases and the J gene lost 0 bases, with 8 bases spanning the gap. Here the CDR3 DNA reads TGTGCCAGCAGTTACTCCCAGGTCTTGAACACTGAAGCTTTCTTT. This gives the protein CASSYSQVLNTEAFF.

The J gene is TRBJ2-3, the V gene TRBV5-4; 7 bases match TRBD1. Trimming cost V 2 bases and J 3 bases; bases outside gene matches: 6. The germline CDR1 and CDR2 sequences are SGHNT and YYREEE (reference sequence). The CDR3 is made up of 15 amino acids. This CDR3 reads CASSLPGTETDTQYF. CDR3 DNA sequence: TGTGCCAGCAGCTTACCCGGGACAGAGACAGATACGCAGTATTTT.

V usage is TRBV19 and J usage is TRBJ1-2; D ambiguous. The germline V and J ends were trimmed by 6 bases and 7 bases, with 18 bases remaining between them. CDR3 length: 14 amino acids. Germline CDR1 reads LNHDA; CDR2 reads SQIVND (reference sequence). The CDR3 DNA is TGTGCCAGTAGGACGGGTCCCAGAACCCCTGGCTACACCTTC. Its protein is CASRTGPRTPGYTF.

This chain connects TRBV7-9 to TRBJ2-4; TRBD2 aligns across 7 bases. Per germline, CDR1 SEHNR and CDR2 FQNEAQ (reference sequence). This CDR3 spans 15 amino acids. Trimming cost V 5 bases and J 3 bases; bases outside gene matches: 7. The CDR3 sequence is CASSPGRDYKNIQYF. DNA of the CDR3: TGTGCCAGCAGCCCGGGACGGGACTACAAAAACATTCAGTACTTC.